This T cell receptor (beta chain) originates from a study of cytomegalovirus exposure and HLA in healthy donors. Study-level results: Sequencing likely generated an artifact that appeared as a cluster of highly shared sequence variants.

In the PCR, 60 Vbeta and 13 Jbeta primers were used. Profiled with immunoSEQ multiplex PCR; TCRdb holds only in-frame clones, not every one. The sample contains approximately 92,000 clones, just under 70% of which appear only once. Worth noting for this clone: Antigen: not known.

The CDR3 runs 15 residues. Germline lookup yields CDR1 MNHNS and CDR2 SASEGT. V dropped 2 bases and J dropped 2 bases, with 12 bases sitting between them. The clonotype originates from a man aged 50 to 60 in good health and CMV-seronegative. The specimen sequenced was PBMCs. This chain uses TRBV6-1 with TRBJ2-5; D remains unclear. For the CDR3, the DNA is TGTGCCAGCAGTGAAAAGCGACTCCTACAAGAGACCCAGTACTTC. Protein product: CASSEKRLLQETQYF.